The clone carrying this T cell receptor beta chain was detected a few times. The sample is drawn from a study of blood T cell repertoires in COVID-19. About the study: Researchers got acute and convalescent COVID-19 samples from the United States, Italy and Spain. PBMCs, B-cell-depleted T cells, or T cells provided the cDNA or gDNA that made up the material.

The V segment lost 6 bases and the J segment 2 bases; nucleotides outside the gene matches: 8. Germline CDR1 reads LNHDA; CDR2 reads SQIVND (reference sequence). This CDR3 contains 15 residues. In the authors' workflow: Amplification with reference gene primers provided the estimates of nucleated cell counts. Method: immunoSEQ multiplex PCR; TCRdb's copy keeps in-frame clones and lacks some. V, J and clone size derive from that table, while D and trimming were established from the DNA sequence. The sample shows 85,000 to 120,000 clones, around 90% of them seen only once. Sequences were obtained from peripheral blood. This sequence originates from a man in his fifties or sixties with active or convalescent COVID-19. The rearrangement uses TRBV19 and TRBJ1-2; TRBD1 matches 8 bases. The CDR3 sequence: CASRTGQGGNYGYTF. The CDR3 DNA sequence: TGTGCCAGTAGAACAGGACAGGGCGGCAACTATGGCTACACCTTC.